A single T cell receptor beta chain is shown here with its context. Its antigen is as yet unknown. TCRdb's copy holds only in-frame clones and misses some; the assay was immunoSEQ multiplex PCR. Of about 140,000 clones listed, roughly nine tenths are singletons. The source of the sample is a study of T cell responses to AZD1222 COVID-19 vaccine. Losses at the gene ends were 4 bases for V and 3 bases for J; bases not matched to a gene: 4. The CDR3 totals 16 residues. CDR1 and CDR2 (germline): SGHRS, YFSETQ. Study outcomes and limitations: Spike regions recognized by vaccine-associated CD4 TCRs spanned the protein, led by 160-218 and 743-854.

The TCR sequence derives from an adult who received the MenACWY meningococcal vaccine as a control. This chain links TRBV5-1 with TRBJ2-3; TRBD2 agrees at 14 bases. The starting material was peripheral blood, obtained 28 days after the second dose of the MenACWY control vaccine. The CDR3 loop is CASSPGLAGETDTQYF. The CDR3 DNA is TGCGCCAGCAGCCCGGGACTAGCGGGGGAGACAGATACGCAGTATTTT. The complete variable domain, with remaining parts taken from reference TRBV5-1 and TRBJ2-3, reads KAGVTQTPRYLIKTRGQQVTLSCSPISGHRSVSWYQQTPGQGLQFLFEYFSETQRNKGNFPGRFSGRQFSNSRSEMNVSTLELGDSALYLCASSPGLAGETDTQYFGPGTRLTVL.